This record looks at one T cell receptor beta chain sequence and its context. Its specificity is not known. Second-dose schedules of about 4 or about 12 weeks were combined. Between the trimmed V and J ends, which lost 1 base and 0 bases, there was a span of 7 bases. The CDR3 runs to 16 residues. Per the germline V gene, CDR1 is KGHSH and CDR2 is LQKENI. This table comes from immunoSEQ multiplex PCR, and its TCRdb copy is limited to in-frame clones, with some not included. The repertoire consists of roughly 150,000 clones, with roughly nine tenths occurring once and the leading ten covering more than 1.3%. These data are taken from a study of T cell responses to AZD1222 COVID-19 vaccine. Regarding the study as a whole: The sample set comprised mostly white British donors with more females, and clonal diversity was possibly underestimated. Epitopes outside B.1.351 and B.1.1.7 mutated regions reportedly drew nearly half of spike TCRs.

The TCR comes from an adult who received the AZD1222 COVID-19 vaccine. The sample here was peripheral blood, taken 28 days after the second AZD1222 dose. The chain employs TRBV18 and TRBJ2-6, with D hard to call. The CDR3 nucleotides read TGTGCCAGCTCACCACGATTGGGCTCTGGGGCCAACGTCCTGACTTTC. Protein sequence: CASSPRLGSGANVLTF.